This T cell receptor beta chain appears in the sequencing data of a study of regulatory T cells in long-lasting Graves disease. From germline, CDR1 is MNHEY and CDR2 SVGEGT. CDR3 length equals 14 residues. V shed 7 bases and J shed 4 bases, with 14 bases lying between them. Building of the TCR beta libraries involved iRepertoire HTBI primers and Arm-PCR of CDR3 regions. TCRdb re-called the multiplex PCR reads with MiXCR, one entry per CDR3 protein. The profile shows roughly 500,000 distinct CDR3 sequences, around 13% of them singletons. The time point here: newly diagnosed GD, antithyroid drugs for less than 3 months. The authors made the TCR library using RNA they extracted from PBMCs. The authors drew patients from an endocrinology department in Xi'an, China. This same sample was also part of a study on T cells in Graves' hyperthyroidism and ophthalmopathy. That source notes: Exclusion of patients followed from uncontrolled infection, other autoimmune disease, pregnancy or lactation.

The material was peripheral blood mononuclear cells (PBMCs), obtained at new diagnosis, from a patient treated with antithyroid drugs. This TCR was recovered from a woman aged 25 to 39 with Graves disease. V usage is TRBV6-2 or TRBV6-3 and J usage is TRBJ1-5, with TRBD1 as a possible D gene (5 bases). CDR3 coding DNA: TGTGCCAGCAAGGCCATACAGGAGAATCAGCCCCAGCATTTT. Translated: CASKAIQENQPQHF.